These T cell receptor beta chains were read from a single sample in a study of shared clonotypes between healthy human individuals. The assay was immunoSEQ multiplex PCR, and TCRdb's table has in-frame clones only and misses some. The top ten hold 0.36% of the sample, which has 1,400,000 or so clones, 98% to 99% seen once. Input material: naive CD4+ T cells sorted from blood. The receptors stem from a man younger than 40 in good health. CDR3s include the opening cysteine and the closing phenylalanine or tryptophan. D genes are given only for firm matches. Only some rows state a clone size, as once, few, many or a class for expanded clones.

J gene | D gene | clone size | V gene | CDR3 protein | CDR3 DNA
TRBJ1-3 | - | - | TRBV2 | CASSEARSSGNTIYF | TGTGCCAGCAGTGAAGCGAGGAGCTCTGGAAACACCATATATTTT
TRBJ2-3 | - | - | TRBV7-3 | CASSFSPAPDTQYF | TGTGCCAGCAGCTTTTCCCCGGCACCAGATACGCAGTATTTT
TRBJ2-7 | - | - | TRBV27 | CASSLLPGPYYEQYF | TGTGCCAGCAGTTTATTGCCAGGGCCTTACTACGAGCAGTACTTC
TRBJ1-5 | - | - | TRBV20-1 | CSAEGSFSQHF | TGCAGTGCCGAGGGGTCATTTTCCCAGCATTTT
TRBJ1-1 | - | - | TRBV7-9 | CASSFQGLTEAFF | TGTGCCAGCAGCTTCCAGGGGTTGACTGAAGCTTTCTTT
TRBJ2-6 | - | - | TRBV30 | CAWSVWRALGANVLTF | TGTGCCTGGAGTGTATGGAGGGCATTGGGGGCCAACGTCCTGACTTTC
TRBJ2-7 | - | - | TRBV9 | CASSMGAYPYEQYF | TGTGCCAGCAGTATGGGGGCCTATCCCTACGAGCAGTACTTC
TRBJ2-7 | - | - | TRBV1 | CTSSPPGQGQDEQYF | TGCACCAGCAGCCCCCCGGGACAGGGCCAAGACGAGCAGTACTTC
TRBJ2-1 | - | - | TRBV10-3 | CAISEGAAPYNEQFF | TGTGCCATCAGTGAGGGAGCGGCCCCCTACAATGAGCAGTTCTTC
TRBJ1-4 | TRBD1 | - | TRBV5-1 | CASSFGQAQEKLFF | TGCGCCAGCAGCTTCGGACAGGCGCAGGAAAAACTGTTTTTT
TRBJ2-3 | TRBD2 | - | TRBV28 | CASSSGGSEVDTQYF | TGTGCCAGCAGTTCAGGCGGGAGCGAGGTGGATACGCAGTATTTT
TRBJ2-7 | - | once | TRBV6-1 | CASSGGPQIAQYF | TGTGCCAGCAGTGGGGGGCCCCAGATCGCGCAGTACTTC
TRBJ2-3 | - | once | TRBV5-1 | CASSRTGLHTDTQYF | TGCGCCAGCAGCCGAACCGGACTACACACAGATACGCAGTATTTT
TRBJ2-5 | - | - | TRBV7-3 | CASSGTPQETQYF | TGTGCCAGCAGCGGGACGCCCCAAGAGACCCAGTACTTC
TRBJ2-7 | TRBD2 | - | TRBV7-2 | CASTPLDSGRLYEQYF | TGTGCCAGCACCCCCCTGGACAGCGGGAGACTATACGAGCAGTACTTC
TRBJ1-3 | - | - | TRBV7-2 | CATGTRGNTIYF | TGTGCCACCGGAACCAGAGGAAACACCATATATTTT
TRBJ2-7 | - | - | TRBV11-2 | CASSVGLRALSYEQYF | TGTGCCAGCAGCGTAGGGCTTAGGGCCCTCTCCTACGAGCAGTACTTC
TRBJ1-2 | - | once | TRBV16 | CASSQGTPANYGYTF | TGTGCCAGCAGCCAGGGGACTCCCGCTAACTATGGCTACACCTTC
TRBJ2-2 | - | - | TRBV7-9 | CASSPVSGFITGELFF | TGTGCCAGCAGCCCAGTCTCGGGGTTTATTACCGGGGAGCTGTTTTTT
TRBJ2-7 | TRBD1 | - | TRBV4-1 | CASSQAGTGVYEQYF | TGCGCCAGCAGCCAGGCCGGGACAGGGGTCTACGAGCAGTACTTC
TRBJ2-7 | TRBD1 | once | TRBV29-1 | CSVEDRGSYEQYF | TGCAGCGTCGAAGACAGGGGCTCCTACGAGCAGTACTTC
TRBJ1-2 | - | - | TRBV4-1 | CASSQDLIRTNYGYTF | TGCGCCAGCAGCCAGGACCTGATAAGGACAAACTATGGCTACACCTTC
TRBJ2-1 | - | - | TRBV5-1 | CASSLGAHLPSSYNEQFF | TGCGCCAGCAGCTTGGGGGCGCATCTCCCTAGCTCCTACAATGAGCAGTTCTTC
TRBJ1-5 | TRBD1 | - | TRBV28 | CASRPTGVSNQPQHF | TGTGCCAGCAGACCAACAGGGGTTAGCAATCAGCCCCAGCATTTT
TRBJ1-4 | - | - | TRBV5-1 | CASSLAGSNEKLFF | TGCGCCAGCAGCTTGGCCGGCTCCAATGAAAAACTGTTTTTT
TRBJ2-2 | - | - | TRBV5-1 | CASSRLSSRTGELFF | TGCGCCAGCAGTCGTCTCTCAAGTCGCACCGGGGAGCTGTTTTTT
TRBJ2-7 | - | - | TRBV5-1 | CASSKRDIQGDEQYF | TGCGCCAGCAGCAAACGGGACATCCAGGGCGACGAGCAGTACTTC